One sample yielded the 23 T cell receptor beta chains listed below, sequenced in a study of blood T cell repertoires in COVID-19. Clones were read by immunoSEQ multiplex PCR, and TCRdb kept only the in-frame ones, dropping some. The table shows approximately 150,000 clones, with approximately 81% occurring only once. The specimen sequenced was peripheral blood. Every receptor here comes from a human donor with acute or convalescent COVID-19. The donor label of this sample is uncertain.

The chain uses TRBV24-1 and TRBJ2-5; 7 positions match TRBD1. CDR3 length: 12 residues. J lost 2 bases, V lost 9 bases, and 2 bases had no gene match. Germline V CDR1 and CDR2: KGHDR, SFDVKD. CDR3 in DNA: TGTGCCACCGGGACAGCTCAAGAGACCCAGTACTTC. Translation gives CATGTAQETQYF.

The chain combines TRBV7-2 with TRBJ1-2; D is undetermined. Trimming removed 2 bases from V and 2 bases from J, with 6 bases in between. Germline V gives CDR1 SGHTA, CDR2 FQGNSA. This CDR3 has 13 amino acids. CDR3 in amino acids: CASSLQRNYGYTF. The CDR3 coding sequence is TGTGCCAGCAGCTTACAGCGGAACTATGGCTACACCTTC.

The genes are TRBV19 and TRBJ2-5; 12 bases fit TRBD2. V shed 5 bases and J 2 bases; nucleotides not matched to a gene: 6. The germline V gene encodes CDR1 LNHDA and CDR2 SQIVND (reference sequence). There are 16 residues in the CDR3. The CDR3 sequence: CASSDGLAGSQETQYF. Here the CDR3 DNA reads TGTGCCAGTAGTGACGGACTAGCGGGGTCTCAAGAGACCCAGTACTTC.

This clone was seen only a few times. Other DNA variants within this sample encode the same CDR3. V and J are TRBV4-3 and TRBJ2-1; 12 bases map to TRBD2. The CDR3 contains 17 residues. After removal of 0 bases from V and 4 bases from J, the junction contained 4 bases not matched to a gene. CDR1 and CDR2 from the germline V gene are LGHNA and YSLEER. This chain's CDR3 is CASSQDRGLAGYNEQFF. The CDR3 DNA is TGCGCCAGCAGCCAAGATAGAGGACTAGCGGGATACAATGAGCAGTTCTTC.

V usage is TRBV11-2 and J usage is TRBJ2-7; D may be TRBD1 (6 bases). Germline CDR1 reads SGHAT; CDR2 reads FQNNGV. V was pared by 5 bases and J by 6 bases, with 23 bases between. The CDR3 is 16 residues long. The CDR3 DNA reads TGTGCCAGCAGCGGAGCTACCGGGACACAGAGAACCGAGCAGTACTTC. Amino acid sequence: CASSGATGTQRTEQYF.

The V call is TRBV7-2, the J call TRBJ1-1; D is perhaps TRBD1 (6 bases). Germline V gene data show CDR1 as SGHTA and CDR2 as FQGNSA. Between the trimmed V and J ends, which lost 5 bases and 4 bases, there was a span of 11 bases. This CDR3 region has 13 residues. The CDR3: CASSPTGFTEAFF. Here the CDR3 DNA reads TGTGCCAGCAGCCCTACAGGGTTCACTGAAGCTTTCTTT. Filled out from reference TRBV7-2 and TRBJ1-1, the complete variable domain reads GAGVSQSPSNKVTEKGKDVELRCDPISGHTALYWYRQSLGQGLEFLIYFQGNSAPDKSGLPSDRFSAERTGGSVSTLTIQRTQQEDSAVYLCASSPTGFTEAFFGQGTRLTVV.

The rearrangement uses TRBV5-6 and TRBJ2-5, with no clear D. This CDR3 has 13 residues. Deletions cut 4 bases from V and 0 bases from J, with 7 bases between. Germline CDR1 SGHDT, CDR2 YYEEEE. This CDR3 reads CASSLPYQETQYF. DNA of the CDR3: TGTGCCAGCAGCCTCCCTTACCAAGAGACCCAGTACTTC.

The rearrangement joins TRBV6-6 to TRBJ2-7; 8 bases are a match to TRBD1. The CDR3 has 16 amino acids. J lost 0 bases, V lost 1 base, and 5 bases had no gene match. Germline CDR1 and CDR2: MNHNY and SVGAGI (reference sequence). The CDR3 region has the DNA TGTGCCAGCAGTTACTTGGGACAGGCGAGCTCCTACGAGCAGTACTTC. This gives the protein CASSYLGQASSYEQYF.

The rearrangement links TRBV6-5 to TRBJ2-1, with TRBD1 matching over 7 bases. This CDR3 region has 15 residues. V shed 8 bases, J shed 0 bases, and the junction held 7 bases outside the gene matches. Germline values: CDR1 MNHEY, CDR2 SVGAGI. The CDR3: CASALTGSSYNEQFF. In nucleotides, the CDR3 is TGTGCCAGCGCCTTGACAGGGAGCTCCTACAATGAGCAGTTCTTC.

V usage is TRBV29-1 and J usage is TRBJ1-5; no definite D call. In germline, CDR1 is SQVTM, CDR2 ANQGSEA. V was shortened by 4 bases and J by 4 bases, with 11 bases between the two germline ends. This CDR3 has 13 amino acids. The DNA of the CDR3 is TGCAGCGTTGTTATCAGGAAAAATCAGCCCCAGCATTTT. It is translated as CSVVIRKNQPQHF.

The chain combines TRBV11-1 with TRBJ2-2, with 9 bases matching TRBD1. The CDR3 contains 14 residues. V gave up 7 bases and J gave up 5 bases; unmatched junction bases: 5. CDR1 is SGHAT and CDR2 is FQDESV in the germline V gene (reference sequence). The CDR3 DNA follows: TGTGCCAGCACGCCCGGGACAGGGACCGGGGAGCTGTTTTTT. Translation gives CASTPGTGTGELFF.

The J gene is TRBJ2-1, the V gene TRBV11-2, with 7 positions matching TRBD1. Germline lookup yields CDR1 SGHAT and CDR2 FQNNGV. This CDR3 spans 17 amino acids. V lost 1 base to trimming and J lost 6 bases; unmatched junction nucleotides: 12. CDR3 amino acids: CASSLVRPWGTANEQFF. CDR3 in DNA: TGTGCCAGCAGCTTAGTCCGACCGTGGGGGACAGCCAATGAGCAGTTCTTC.

This clone appeared a few times. The chain is built from TRBV4-3 and TRBJ1-2; 7 bases align to TRBD1. Germline-derived CDR1 and CDR2 are LGHNA and YSLEER. The junction had 8 bases not matched to a gene; V was cut back by 0 bases and J by 4 bases. The CDR3 runs 16 residues. The CDR3 DNA is TGCGCCAGCAGCCAAGATTTAGGGACAGAGATCTATGGCTACACCTTC. It encodes CASSQDLGTEIYGYTF.

The rearrangement uses TRBV28 and TRBJ1-1; no firm D call. Germline-derived CDR1 and CDR2 are MDHEN and SYDVKM. V shed 1 base and J shed 0 bases, with 6 bases lying between them. The CDR3 covers 14 residues. The CDR3 loop reads CASSLSFMNTEAFF. The CDR3 nucleotides read TGTGCCAGCAGTTTATCTTTTATGAACACTGAAGCTTTCTTT.

This clone occurred a few times. The identical CDR3 is also encoded by other nucleotide sequences in the sample. The chain employs TRBV5-1 and TRBJ2-6; unclear D gene. The V gene's germline CDR1 is SGHRS and CDR2 YFSETQ. V was clipped by 0 bases and J by 3 bases, with 4 bases between them. CDR3 length: 14 amino acids. The CDR3 DNA follows: TGCGCCAGCAGCTTGGCCGTTGGGGCCAACGTCCTGACTTTC. Its protein product is CASSLAVGANVLTF.

As for this clone: A much more abundant neighbour one base away suggests this may be a read error. The chain has TRBV7-3 and TRBJ2-3; 7 positions match TRBD2. CDR3 length: 15 residues. J gave up 1 base and V 5 bases, and 6 bases lay outside the gene matches. CDR1 is SGHTA, CDR2 FQGTGA, per germline. CDR3 loop: CASSGGAGGTDTQYF. The CDR3 DNA is TGTGCCAGCAGCGGCGGGGCGGGGGGCACAGATACGCAGTATTTT. The full variable domain, in which reference TRBV7-3 and TRBJ2-3 provide the parts outside the CDR3, is GAGVSQTPSNKVTEKGKYVELRCDPISGHTALYWYRQSLGQGPEFLIYFQGTGAADDSGLPNDRFFAVRPEGSVSTLKIQRTERGDSAVYLCASSGGAGGTDTQYFGPGTRLTVL.

V gene TRBV11-2 combines with J gene TRBJ2-2; D gene uncertain. V lost 0 bases and J 2 bases, leaving 7 bases between the germline ends. The germline V gene has CDR1 SGHAT and CDR2 FQNNGV. There are 15 residues in the CDR3. The CDR3 coding sequence is TGTGCCAGCAGCTTAGAGGCCTCCAACACCGGGGAGCTGTTTTTT. Translation gives CASSLEASNTGELFF.

V and J are TRBV6-5 and TRBJ1-6; D not resolved. Per the germline V gene, CDR1 is MNHEY and CDR2 is SVGAGI. The CDR3 has 15 residues. V lost 2 bases and J 10 bases, leaving 15 bases between the germline ends. The CDR3 coding sequence is TGTGCCAGCAGTTACGAGGCGGGTTTGCGGTCACCCCTCCACTTT. Translation: CASSYEAGLRSPLHF.

The chain carries TRBV10-3 and TRBJ1-1; 9 nucleotides match TRBD1. The germline CDR1 and CDR2 sequences are ENHRY and SYGVKD. The J segment lost 6 bases and the V segment lost 2 bases, leaving 7 bases of the junction unmatched. This CDR3 is built from 15 residues. CDR3 sequence (DNA): TGTGCCATCAGTGAGAATCGACAGGGGGGGGCTGAAGCTTTCTTT. Translation: CAISENRQGGAEAFF.

The genes are TRBV3-1 (or the pseudogene TRBV3-2) and TRBJ1-6; 7 bases match TRBD1. CDR3 length: 15 residues. J gave up 7 bases and V 3 bases, and 6 bases lay outside the gene matches. CDR1 and CDR2 from the germline V gene are LGHDT and YNNKEL (reference sequence). CDR3 in DNA: TGTGCCAGCAGCCAGAAGGGGGCAAAAAATTCACCCCTCCACTTT. Its translation: CASSQKGAKNSPLHF.

The chain carries TRBV9 and TRBJ2-5, with D hard to call. CDR3 length: 16 residues. The germline V and J ends were trimmed by 4 bases and 0 bases, with 16 bases remaining between them. In germline, CDR1 is SGDLS, CDR2 YYNGEE. The CDR3 here is CASSLNSPVYQETQYF. The CDR3 DNA follows: TGTGCCAGCAGCCTAAACAGCCCGGTCTACCAAGAGACCCAGTACTTC.

There are a few counts of this clone. The chain has TRBV9 and TRBJ1-2; TRBD1 might be the D (6 bases). Between the trimmed V and J ends, which lost 3 bases and 9 bases, there was a span of 18 bases. Germline V gene lookup returns CDR1 SGDLS and CDR2 YYNGEE. The CDR3 runs to 14 residues. The CDR3 DNA is TGTGCCAGCAGCGACCGGGACAATTTTAAAAGCTACACCTTC. Protein product: CASSDRDNFKSYTF. The whole variable domain, remainder taken from reference TRBV9 and TRBJ1-2, is DSGVTQTPKHLITATGQRVTLRCSPRSGDLSVYWYQQSLDQGLQFLIQYYNGEERAKGNILERFSAQQFPDLHSELNLSSLELGDSALYFCASSDRDNFKSYTFGSGTRLTVV.

This clone was detected only a few times. The chain recombines TRBV6-1 with TRBJ1-5; 11 bases map to TRBD1. V shed 2 bases and J 9 bases; nucleotides not matched to a gene: 6. Germline V gene lookup returns CDR1 MNHNS and CDR2 SASEGT. CDR3 length: 15 residues. The CDR3 sequence: CASSERTGGRAPQHF. DNA for the CDR3: TGTGCCAGCAGTGAAAGGACAGGGGGCCGCGCGCCCCAGCATTTT.